Listed below are T cell receptor beta chains from one sample, sequenced in a study of blood T cell repertoires in COVID-19. The table came from immunoSEQ multiplex PCR; TCRdb's copy has only in-frame clones and leaves some out. The sample has 80,000 or so clones, around 83% seen once. The material sequenced was peripheral blood. These TCRs come from a man between 60 and 70 years old with COVID-19, enrolled during active disease. The CDR3 runs from the conserved cysteine through the conserved F or W. D genes are given only for firm matches. Not all rows give a size; the values are once, few, many and, for expanded clones, a class.

j_call | clone_size | v_call | d_call | cdr3_aa | cdr3_nt
TRBJ1-1 | NA | TRBV4-2 | NA | CASSQAKPIKGGTEAFF | TGTGCCAGCAGCCAAGCCAAGCCGATAAAAGGGGGCACTGAAGCTTTCTTT
TRBJ1-1 | NA | TRBV2 | TRBD1 | CASSEDRGTEAFF | TGTGCCAGCAGTGAAGACAGGGGAACTGAAGCTTTCTTT
TRBJ2-6 | NA | TRBV11-2 | TRBD2 | CASSLEGRGSLSGANVLTF | TGTGCCAGCAGCTTAGAAGGGCGGGGGTCCCTCTCTGGGGCCAACGTCCTGACTTTC
TRBJ1-2 | NA | TRBV3-1/TRBV3-2 | NA | CASSPTRGGGYGYTF | TGTGCCAGCAGCCCCACACGCGGCGGAGGCTATGGCTACACCTTC
TRBJ2-3 | NA | TRBV24-1 | NA | CATSDPGLKTDTQYF | TGTGCCACCAGTGATCCCGGACTAAAGACAGATACGCAGTATTTT
TRBJ1-5 | NA | TRBV2 | NA | CASSDSSVSNQPQHF | TGTGCCAGCAGTGATAGTTCGGTTAGCAATCAGCCCCAGCATTTT
TRBJ2-3 | NA | TRBV24-1 | TRBD1 | CATSRTGSTDTQYF | TGTGCCACCAGCCGGACAGGTAGCACAGATACGCAGTATTTT
TRBJ1-1 | NA | TRBV28 | NA | CASTPPQGLSNTEAFF | TGTGCCAGCACACCCCCACAGGGTCTGAGCAACACTGAAGCTTTCTTT
TRBJ1-5 | NA | TRBV3-1/TRBV3-2 | TRBD1 | CASSQWTGGGNQPQHF | TGTGCCAGCAGCCAATGGACAGGGGGAGGCAATCAGCCCCAGCATTTT
TRBJ1-4 | NA | TRBV9 | NA | CASSVEGGKLFF | TGTGCCAGCAGCGTAGAAGGGGGAAAACTGTTTTTT
TRBJ2-3 | NA | TRBV6-5 | NA | CASRRVGADTQYF | TGTGCCAGCAGAAGGGTCGGGGCAGATACGCAGTATTTT
TRBJ2-7 | NA | TRBV5-1 | TRBD2 | CASSYPGLAGVNSEAYEQYF | TGCGCCAGCAGCTACCCGGGACTAGCGGGAGTCAATTCGGAGGCCTACGAGCAGTACTTC
TRBJ1-2 | NA | TRBV5-6 | NA | CASSLGGRPGGYGYTF | TGTGCCAGCAGCCTGGGGGGACGGCCCGGGGGCTATGGCTACACCTTC
TRBJ2-2 | once | TRBV11-3 | TRBD1 | CASSRQGNTGELFF | TGTGCCAGCAGTAGACAGGGAAACACCGGGGAGCTGTTTTTT
TRBJ2-1 | NA | TRBV5-1 | NA | CASSLVSYNEQFF | TGCGCCAGCAGCTTGGTCAGCTACAATGAGCAGTTCTTC